The next 13 T cell receptor beta chains were all read from a single sample in a study of T cells in localized non-small cell lung cancer. Some clones are missing from TCRdb's copy, which holds only in-frame ones; the method was immunoSEQ multiplex PCR. This sample carries about 56,000 clones, 75% to 90% of them seen once, and the ten largest clones take approximately 5.2%. The sample was peripheral blood, taken before any cancer treatment. The source is a woman aged 35 to 70 with stage I lung adenocarcinoma.

The V and J genes are TRBV19 and TRBJ1-1; D unresolved. With 7 bases removed from V and 1 base from J, the gap between germline ends came to 13 bases. The germline gives CDR1 LNHDA, CDR2 SQIVND (reference sequence). The CDR3 spans 14 residues. In nucleotides, the CDR3 is TGTGCCAGTAAACCGAGGGAGGGGAACACTGAAGCTTTCTTT. This translates into CASKPREGNTEAFF. The full variable domain, completed using reference TRBV19 and TRBJ1-1, is DGGITQSPKYLFRKEGQNVTLSCEQNLNHDAMYWYRQDPGQGLRLIYYSQIVNDFQKGDIAEGYSVSREKKESFPLTVTSAQKNPTAFYLCASKPREGNTEAFFGQGTRLTVV.

This clone was seen a single time. Other DNA sequences in this specimen translate into the identical CDR3. The chain combines TRBV7-9 with TRBJ1-1; D gene ambiguous. The ends were cut back, 1 base at V and 1 base at J, with 4 bases in the middle. The germline CDR1 and CDR2 sequences are SEHNR and FQNEAQ (reference sequence). The CDR3 totals 13 residues. The CDR3 loop is CASSLGQNTEAFF. The CDR3 DNA follows: TGTGCCAGCAGCTTAGGCCAGAACACTGAAGCTTTCTTT.

The CDR3 sequence: CASSSGIAPGNTIYF. The CDR3 DNA follows: TGTGCCAGCAGTTCCGGGATAGCGCCCGGAAACACCATATATTTT. The V gene is TRBV6-5, the J gene TRBJ1-3, with D unclear. CDR1 MNHEY and CDR2 SVGAGI come from the germline V gene. V dropped 4 bases and J dropped 4 bases, with 14 bases sitting between them. This CDR3 is built from 15 residues.

The CDR3 DNA is TGTGCCAGCAGCTTAACCCGCGGCGGGGAGCTGTTTTTT. As protein: CASSLTRGGELFF. V and J are TRBV7-3 and TRBJ2-2; D remains ambiguous. V was cut by 0 bases and J by 7 bases, with 6 bases left in between. This CDR3 has 13 amino acids. The germline V gene has CDR1 SGHTA and CDR2 FQGTGA.

J is TRBJ2-2 and V is TRBV14, with 9 bases aligning to TRBD1. This CDR3 has 17 residues. Looked up from germline, CDR1 is SGHDN and CDR2 is FVKESK. Trimming took 4 bases from V and 2 from J; bases not matched to a gene: 8. This CDR3 is CASSLLPTGGNTGELFF. CDR3 DNA: TGTGCCAGCAGCCTTTTACCGACAGGGGGTAACACCGGGGAGCTGTTTTTT.

The V and J genes are TRBV2 and TRBJ1-5, with D tentatively TRBD1 (5 bases). Germline assignment: CDR1 SNHLY and CDR2 FYNNEI. V was shortened by 2 bases and J by 9 bases, with 20 bases between the two germline ends. The CDR3 spans 16 residues. CDR3 loop: CASSEPLGPGVGPQHF. The DNA for the CDR3 is TGTGCCAGCAGTGAACCCCTAGGGCCGGGGGTAGGGCCCCAGCATTTT.

V is TRBV2 and J is TRBJ1-2, with a tentative D call TRBD1 (5 bases). Trimming cost V 2 bases and J 4 bases, with 11 bases left between them. Germline V gene data show CDR1 as SNHLY and CDR2 as FYNNEI. This CDR3 contains 14 residues. The CDR3 DNA follows: TGTGCCAGCAGTGAAAATGTGGGGGGCTATGGCTACACCTTC. This sequence encodes CASSENVGGYGYTF.

The chain links TRBV11-2 to TRBJ2-3; TRBD2 is a possible D gene (7 bases). Trimming took off 2 bases at V and 0 bases at J, with 12 bases between the two ends. The CDR3 length is 16 residues. The germline V gene encodes CDR1 SGHAT and CDR2 FQNNGV. The CDR3 spells CASSLRRGASTDTQYF. The CDR3, as DNA: TGTGCCAGCAGCTTAAGACGGGGGGCCAGCACAGATACGCAGTATTTT.

DNA of the CDR3: TGTGCCAGCAGCCCCTACCCGACAGGTGTGATCTCTGGGGCCAACGTCCTGACTTTC. Translated, it gives CASSPYPTGVISGANVLTF. The J gene is TRBJ2-6, the V gene TRBV9; possibly TRBD1 for D (6 bases). With 4 bases removed from V and 0 bases from J, the gap between germline ends came to 20 bases. The CDR3 is made up of 19 amino acids. Germline loops: CDR1 SGDLS, CDR2 YYNGEE.

V and J are TRBV30 and TRBJ2-1; D gene ambiguous. The CDR3 length is 13 residues. Trimming stripped 0 bases from V and 7 bases from J, with 10 bases between. CDR1 and CDR2 (germline): GTSNPN, SVGIG (reference sequence). As DNA, the CDR3 is TGTGCCTGGAGTGTACGATTGGGGAATGAGCAGTTCTTC. Translated, it gives CAWSVRLGNEQFF.

V gene TRBV5-1 combines with J gene TRBJ2-2; 11 nucleotides agree with TRBD1. After removal of 0 bases from V and 4 bases from J, the junction contained 8 bases not matched to a gene. The CDR3 totals 18 residues. Germline assignment: CDR1 SGHRS and CDR2 YFSETQ. The CDR3 DNA follows: TGCGCCAGCAGCTTGGACCCCGGGACAGGGGGACTCACCGGGGAGCTGTTTTTT. Its protein product is CASSLDPGTGGLTGELFF.

This clone was seen only once. The chain uses TRBV7-3 and TRBJ2-3, with 7 bases fitting TRBD1. With V trimmed by 5 bases and J by 4 bases, 6 bases remained unmatched. Germline CDR1 is SGHTA and CDR2 is FQGTGA. The CDR3 is 14 amino acids. In nucleotides, the CDR3 is TGTGCCAGCAGCAGACAGACAGGGCCAGATACGCAGTATTTT. Its translation: CASSRQTGPDTQYF.

The count of this clone is one. V is TRBV9 and J is TRBJ2-7; 9 bases align to TRBD1. V shed 1 base and J 7 bases; nucleotides not matched to a gene: 3. The germline CDR1 and CDR2 sequences are SGDLS and YYNGEE. The CDR3 consists of 13 residues. CDR3: CASSVTTGGEQYF. CDR3 in DNA: TGTGCCAGCAGCGTAACGACAGGGGGTGAGCAGTACTTC.